This T cell receptor (beta chain) was sequenced for a study of cytomegalovirus exposure and HLA in healthy donors. The study's findings and limits: The authors later linked a missense DCLRE1C variant to TCR beta V- and J-gene trimming.

The study ran its PCR with 60 Vbeta and 13 Jbeta primers. Clones were read by immunoSEQ multiplex PCR, and TCRdb kept only the in-frame ones, dropping some. The sample shows under 200,000 clones, approximately 85% of them seen only once. To note about this clone: Its antigen is undetermined.

The CDR3 consists of 12 residues. The ends were cut back, 9 bases at V and 5 bases at J, with 11 bases in the middle. Germline CDR1 reads SGHTA; CDR2 reads FQGNSA. This TCR came from a man between 18 and 35 years old in good health and CMV-seropositive. The chain joins TRBV7-2 to TRBJ2-1; D remains ambiguous. Sequenced input: PBMCs. The CDR3 DNA sequence: TGTGCCAGGCCTCGGAGCGACAATGAGCAGTTCTTC. It is translated as CARPRSDNEQFF.